The 8 T cell receptor beta chains below come from one sample, sequenced in a study of Ad26.COV2.S vaccination and SARS-CoV-2 variants. Clones were read by immunoSEQ multiplex PCR, and TCRdb kept only the in-frame ones, dropping some. The sample contains about 480,000 clones, 87% of which appear only once. Noted treatment: some 19 received Ad26.COV2.S at low or high dose, single or two shots; roughly 5 received placebo; per-sample allocation not given. It was on day 63 after the first vaccine or placebo injection that samples were taken. This sample comprised peripheral blood, obtained in a trial of Ad26.COV2.S vaccine versus placebo. All receptors come from a person aged 18 to 65 who received the Ad26.COV2.S COVID-19 vaccine or a placebo.

The rearrangement joins TRBV19 to TRBJ1-2; D may be TRBD1 (5 bases). Germline V CDR1 and CDR2: LNHDA, SQIVND (reference sequence). The CDR3 is 15 residues long. Deletions cut 4 bases from V and 0 bases from J, with 12 bases between. The CDR3 sequence is CASSNLPGTNYGYTF. The DNA of the CDR3 is TGTGCCAGTAGTAACCTCCCAGGGACTAACTATGGCTACACCTTC. The whole variable domain, remainder taken from reference TRBV19 and TRBJ1-2, is DGGITQSPKYLFRKEGQNVTLSCEQNLNHDAMYWYRQDPGQGLRLIYYSQIVNDFQKGDIAEGYSVSREKKESFPLTVTSAQKNPTAFYLCASSNLPGTNYGYTFGSGTRLTVV.

This sequence joins TRBV7-8 and TRBJ2-7; 7 bases map to TRBD2. J gave up 0 bases and V 2 bases, and 4 bases lay outside the gene matches. This CDR3 is 15 amino acids long. In germline, CDR1 is SGHVS, CDR2 FQNEAQ. CDR3 sequence reads: CASSLIAGASYEQYF. CDR3 nucleotides: TGTGCCAGCAGCTTAATCGCGGGAGCCTCCTACGAGCAGTACTTC.

The rearrangement uses TRBV28 and TRBJ1-5, with 11 bases identical to TRBD1. V gave up 5 bases and J gave up 6 bases; unmatched junction bases: 9. Germline assignment: CDR1 MDHEN and CDR2 SYDVKM. This CDR3 has 16 residues. The CDR3: CASSRSGTGGSQPQHF. The CDR3 DNA reads as TGTGCCAGCAGTCGGTCGGGGACAGGGGGTAGTCAGCCCCAGCATTTT.

The chain has TRBV30 and TRBJ1-2, with a weak D call TRBD1 (6 bases). V lost 4 bases to trimming and J lost 6 bases, with 21 bases between them. The CDR3 totals 15 residues. Looked up from germline, CDR1 is GTSNPN and CDR2 is SVGIG (reference sequence). The CDR3 region is CAWNPDSRYRDGYTF. The CDR3 bases are TGTGCCTGGAATCCGGACAGCCGATATCGGGATGGCTACACCTTC.

The rearrangement links TRBV9 to TRBJ1-6; D is ambiguous. The CDR3 loop spans 15 amino acids. Between the trimmed V and J ends, which lost 0 bases and 4 bases, there was a span of 8 bases. Germline CDR1 reads SGDLS; CDR2 reads YYNGEE. The CDR3 spells CASSVGPLYNSPLHF. The CDR3 nucleotides are TGTGCCAGCAGCGTAGGCCCGCTTTATAATTCACCCCTCCACTTT.

J is TRBJ1-4 and V is TRBV28, with D possibly TRBD1 on 5 matching bases. The CDR3 loop spans 13 amino acids. Germline CDR1 and CDR2: MDHEN and SYDVKM. Trimming shortened V by 4 bases and J by 8 bases, and 11 bases separated the two germline ends. CDR3 sequence: CASSSRVYEKLFF. CDR3 in DNA: TGTGCCAGCAGTTCCAGGGTGTACGAAAAACTGTTTTTT. Full variable domain (remainder filled in from reference TRBV28 and TRBJ1-4): DVKVTQSSRYLVKRTGEKVFLECVQDMDHENMFWYRQDPGLGLRLIYFSYDVKMKEKGDIPEGYSVSREKKERFSLILESASTNQTSMYLCASSSRVYEKLFFGSGTQLSVL.

The chain's CDR3 is CASTRDQNTEAFF. In nucleotides, the CDR3 is TGTGCCAGCACGAGGGACCAGAACACTGAAGCTTTCTTT. This rearrangement joins TRBV6-5 to TRBJ1-1, with a possible D match to TRBD1 (5 bases). The V gene's germline CDR1 is MNHEY and CDR2 SVGAGI. This CDR3 is built from 13 residues. Trimming removed 7 bases at V and 1 base at J, with 10 bases between.

The chain couples TRBV19 to TRBJ1-2; 12 nucleotides match TRBD1. CDR1 LNHDA and CDR2 SQIVND come from the germline V gene (reference sequence). The trim removed 4 bases at V and 7 bases at J, leaving 10 bases unmatched. This CDR3 comprises 16 residues. The CDR3 loop is CASSRGQGAISAGYTF. CDR3 DNA: TGTGCCAGTAGTAGGGGACAGGGGGCGATATCGGCTGGCTACACCTTC.